Sequencing of this T cell receptor (beta chain) was carried out in a study of T cell responses to AZD1222 COVID-19 vaccine. The method was immunoSEQ multiplex PCR; TCRdb's version includes in-frame clones alone and lacks a portion of them. The sample yields 110,000 to 150,000 clones, 91% seen once. The CDR3 covers 15 residues. CDR1 is SGHRS and CDR2 is YFSETQ in the germline V gene. The V end lost 1 base, the J end lost 5 bases, and 15 bases lay between the germline ends. The material sequenced was peripheral blood, taken on day 0 of AZD1222 vaccination. This TCR came from an adult in good health. J is TRBJ1-1 and V is TRBV5-1; possibly TRBD1 for D (5 bases). The CDR3: CASSLPAGGGTEAFF. The CDR3 bases are TGCGCCAGCAGCTTGCCAGCGGGGGGAGGGACTGAAGCTTTCTTT.